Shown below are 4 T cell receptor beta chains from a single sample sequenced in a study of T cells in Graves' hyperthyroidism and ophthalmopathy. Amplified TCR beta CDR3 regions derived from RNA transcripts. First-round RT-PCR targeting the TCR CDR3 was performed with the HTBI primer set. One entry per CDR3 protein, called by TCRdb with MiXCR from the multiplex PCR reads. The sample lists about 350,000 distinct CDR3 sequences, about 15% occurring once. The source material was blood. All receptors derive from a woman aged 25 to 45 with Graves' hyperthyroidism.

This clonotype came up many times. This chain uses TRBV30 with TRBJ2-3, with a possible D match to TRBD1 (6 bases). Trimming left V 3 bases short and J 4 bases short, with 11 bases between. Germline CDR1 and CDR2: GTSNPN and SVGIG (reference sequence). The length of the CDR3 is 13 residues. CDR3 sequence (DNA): TGTGCCTGGAGACAGGGCCGTGCAGATACGCAGTATTTT. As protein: CAWRQGRADTQYF.

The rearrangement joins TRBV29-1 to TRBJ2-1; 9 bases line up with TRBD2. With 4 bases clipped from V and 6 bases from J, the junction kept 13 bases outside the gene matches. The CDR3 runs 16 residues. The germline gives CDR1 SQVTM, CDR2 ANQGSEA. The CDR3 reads CSVAVAGVYAINEQFF. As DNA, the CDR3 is TGCAGCGTTGCGGTAGCGGGAGTCTATGCTATCAATGAGCAGTTCTTC.

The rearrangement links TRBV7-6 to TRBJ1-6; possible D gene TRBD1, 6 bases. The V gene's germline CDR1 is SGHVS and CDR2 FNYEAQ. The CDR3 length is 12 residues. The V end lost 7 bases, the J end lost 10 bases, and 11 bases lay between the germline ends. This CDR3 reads CASKGGGSPLHF. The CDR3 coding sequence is TGTGCCAGCAAAGGGGGAGGCTCACCCCTCCACTTT.

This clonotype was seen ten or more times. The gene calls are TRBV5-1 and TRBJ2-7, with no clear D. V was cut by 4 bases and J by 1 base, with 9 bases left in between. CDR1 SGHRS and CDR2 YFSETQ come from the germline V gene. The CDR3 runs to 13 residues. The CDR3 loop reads CASSVDESYEQYF. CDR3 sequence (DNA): TGCGCCAGCAGCGTGGACGAGTCCTACGAGCAGTACTTC.